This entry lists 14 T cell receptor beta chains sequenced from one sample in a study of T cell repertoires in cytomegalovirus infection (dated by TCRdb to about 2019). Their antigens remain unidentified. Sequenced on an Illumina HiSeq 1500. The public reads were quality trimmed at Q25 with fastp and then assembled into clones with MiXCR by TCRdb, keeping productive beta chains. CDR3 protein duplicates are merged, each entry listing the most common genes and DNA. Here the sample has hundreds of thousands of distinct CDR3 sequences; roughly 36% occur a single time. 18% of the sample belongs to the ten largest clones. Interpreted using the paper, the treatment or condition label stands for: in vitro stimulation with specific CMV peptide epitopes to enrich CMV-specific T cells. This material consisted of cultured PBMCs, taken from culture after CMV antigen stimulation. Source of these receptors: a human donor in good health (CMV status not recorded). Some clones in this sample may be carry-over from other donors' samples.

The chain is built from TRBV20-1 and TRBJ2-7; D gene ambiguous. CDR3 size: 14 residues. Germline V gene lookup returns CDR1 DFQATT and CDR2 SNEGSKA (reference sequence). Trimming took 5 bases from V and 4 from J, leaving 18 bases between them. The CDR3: CSALFSRVRYEQYF. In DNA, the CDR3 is TGCAGTGCTTTATTCTCTAGGGTTCGGTACGAGCAGTACTTC.

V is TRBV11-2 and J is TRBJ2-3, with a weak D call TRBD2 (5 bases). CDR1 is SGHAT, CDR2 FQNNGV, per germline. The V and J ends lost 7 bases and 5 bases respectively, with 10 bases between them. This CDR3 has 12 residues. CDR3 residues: CASNRGGDTQYF. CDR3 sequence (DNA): TGTGCCAGCAACCGTGGAGGAGATACGCAGTATTTT.

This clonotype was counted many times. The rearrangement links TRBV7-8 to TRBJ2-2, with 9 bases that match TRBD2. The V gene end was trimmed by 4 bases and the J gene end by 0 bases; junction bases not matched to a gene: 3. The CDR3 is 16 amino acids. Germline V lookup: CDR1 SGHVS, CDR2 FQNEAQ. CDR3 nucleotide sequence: TGTGCCAGCAGCTCCTTAGCGGGGGCGAACACCGGGGAGCTGTTTTTT. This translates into CASSSLAGANTGELFF.

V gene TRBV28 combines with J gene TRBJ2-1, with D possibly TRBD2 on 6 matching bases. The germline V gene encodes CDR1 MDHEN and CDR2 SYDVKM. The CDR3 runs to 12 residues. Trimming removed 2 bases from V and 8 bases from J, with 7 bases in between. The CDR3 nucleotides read TGTGCCAGCAGTTTAGCGGGACATGAGCAGTTCTTC. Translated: CASSLAGHEQFF.

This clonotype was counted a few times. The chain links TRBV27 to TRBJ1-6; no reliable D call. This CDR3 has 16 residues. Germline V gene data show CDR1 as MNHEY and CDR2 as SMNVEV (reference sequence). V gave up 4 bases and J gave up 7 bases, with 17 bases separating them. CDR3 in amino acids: CASSSPGTLGNSPLHF. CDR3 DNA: TGTGCCAGCAGTTCTCCCGGAACCCTGGGAAATTCACCCCTCCACTTT.

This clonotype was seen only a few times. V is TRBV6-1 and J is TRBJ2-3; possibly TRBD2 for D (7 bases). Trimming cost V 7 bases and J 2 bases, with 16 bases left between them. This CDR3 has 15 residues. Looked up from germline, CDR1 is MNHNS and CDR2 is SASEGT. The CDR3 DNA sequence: TGTGCCAGCACCCCCGGGGGGCGGTCCACAGATACGCAGTATTTT. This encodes CASTPGGRSTDTQYF.

CDR3 DNA sequence: TGTGCCAGCAGTTCCCCGGGTTTTAGCGGGAGCCATGAGCAGTTCTTC. Protein product: CASSSPGFSGSHEQFF. The chain has TRBV6-6 and TRBJ2-1; 9 nucleotides match TRBD2. The CDR3 sequence is 16 residues long. The V and J ends lost 4 bases and 8 bases, in that order; junction bases with no gene match: 12. The germline V gene encodes CDR1 MNHNY and CDR2 SVGAGI (reference sequence).

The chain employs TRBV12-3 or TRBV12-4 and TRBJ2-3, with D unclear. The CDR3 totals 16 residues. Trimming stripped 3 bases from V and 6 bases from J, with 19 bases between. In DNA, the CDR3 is TGTGCCAGCAGTTTTATCGCCCTAAGTCAGTCCGATACGCAGTATTTT. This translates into CASSFIALSQSDTQYF.

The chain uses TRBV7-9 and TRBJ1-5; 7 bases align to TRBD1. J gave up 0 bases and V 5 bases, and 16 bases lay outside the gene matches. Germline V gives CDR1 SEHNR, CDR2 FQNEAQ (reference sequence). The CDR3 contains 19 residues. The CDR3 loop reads CASSHENRGRPDSNQPQHF. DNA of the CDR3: TGTGCCAGCAGCCACGAGAACAGGGGAAGACCCGATAGCAATCAGCCCCAGCATTTT.

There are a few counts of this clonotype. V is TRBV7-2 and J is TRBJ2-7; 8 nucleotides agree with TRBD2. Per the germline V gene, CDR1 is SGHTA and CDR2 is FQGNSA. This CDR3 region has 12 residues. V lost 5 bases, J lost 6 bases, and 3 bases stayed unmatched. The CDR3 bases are TGTGCCAGCAGCGTTAGCGGGGCCGAGCAGTACTTC. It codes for CASSVSGAEQYF. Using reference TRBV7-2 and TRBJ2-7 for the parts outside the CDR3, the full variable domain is GAGVSQSPSNKVTEKGKDVELRCDPISGHTALYWYRQSLGQGLEFLIYFQGNSAPDKSGLPSDRFSAERTGGSVSTLTIQRTQQEDSAVYLCASSVSGAEQYFGPGTRLTVT.

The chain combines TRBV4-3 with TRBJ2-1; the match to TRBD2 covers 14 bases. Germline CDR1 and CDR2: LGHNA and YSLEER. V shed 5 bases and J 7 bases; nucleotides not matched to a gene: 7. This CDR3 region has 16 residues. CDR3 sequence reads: CASSNPGLAGANEQFF. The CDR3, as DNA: TGCGCCAGCAGCAATCCGGGACTAGCGGGAGCGAATGAGCAGTTCTTC.

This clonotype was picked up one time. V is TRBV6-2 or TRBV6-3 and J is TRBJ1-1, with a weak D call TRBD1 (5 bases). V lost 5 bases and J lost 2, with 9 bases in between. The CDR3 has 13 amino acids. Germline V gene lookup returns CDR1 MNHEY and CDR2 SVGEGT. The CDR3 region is CASSMGLNTEAFF. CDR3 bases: TGTGCCAGCAGTATGGGACTCAACACTGAAGCTTTCTTT.

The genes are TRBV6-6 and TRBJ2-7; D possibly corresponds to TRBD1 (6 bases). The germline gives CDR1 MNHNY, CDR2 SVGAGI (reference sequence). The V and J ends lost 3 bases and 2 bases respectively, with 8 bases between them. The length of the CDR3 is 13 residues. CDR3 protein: CASSYWGPYEQYF. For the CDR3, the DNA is TGTGCCAGCAGTTATTGGGGGCCCTACGAGCAGTACTTC.

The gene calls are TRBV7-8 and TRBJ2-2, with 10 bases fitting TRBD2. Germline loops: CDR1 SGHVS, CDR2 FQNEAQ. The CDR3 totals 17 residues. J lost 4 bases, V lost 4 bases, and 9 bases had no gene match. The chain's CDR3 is CASSSLPLAGITGELFF. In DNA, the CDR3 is TGTGCCAGCAGCTCCCTCCCACTAGCGGGGATCACCGGGGAGCTGTTTTTT.